These 17 T cell receptor beta chains came from one sample sequenced in a study of control samples from healthy donors and cancer patients (TCRdb year 2020). Library preparation was by the immunoSEQ multiplex PCR assay. TCRdb provides this immuneACCESS table in a form limited to in-frame rearrangements. Some clones are lacking; in checked studies, under half of them reflect an unresolved V gene, and why the rest are absent is not known. For this sample there are approximately 150,000 clones; about 89% appear just once. Together, the top ten hold about 7.6% of the sample. Material: blood. The receptors shown here come from a young man in good health.

The rearrangement uses TRBV6-5 and TRBJ2-7; no clear D. V was shortened by 6 bases and J by 3 bases, with 12 bases between the two germline ends. Looked up from germline, CDR1 is MNHEY and CDR2 is SVGAGI. The CDR3 spans 13 residues. CDR3 DNA: TGTGCCAGCAGGTTAGCCTTTCGCTACGAGCAGTACTTC. Translated, it gives CASRLAFRYEQYF.

J is TRBJ2-1 and V is TRBV18, with 12 bases that match TRBD1. Germline lookup yields CDR1 KGHSH and CDR2 LQKENI. Germline trimming cut 3 bases from V and 5 bases from J; bases unmatched to any gene: 17. The length of the CDR3 is 20 residues. The CDR3 is CASSPTTGTGGSWQDNEQFF. As DNA, the CDR3 is TGTGCCAGCTCACCCACTACCGGGACAGGGGGCTCCTGGCAGGACAATGAGCAGTTCTTC. Complete variable domain (other parts from reference TRBV18 and TRBJ2-1): NAGVMQNPRHLVRRRGQEARLRCSPMKGHSHVYWYRQLPEEGLKFMVYLQKENIIDESGMPKERFSAEFPKEGPSILRIQQVVRGDSAAYFCASSPTTGTGGSWQDNEQFFGPGTRLTVL.

The J gene is TRBJ1-1, the V gene TRBV2; D gene uncertain. Deletions cut 9 bases from V and 0 bases from J, with 14 bases between. The germline V gene has CDR1 SNHLY and CDR2 FYNNEI. The CDR3 spans 14 residues. This chain's CDR3 is CASKTSILNTEAFF. CDR3 in DNA: TGTGCCAGTAAGACATCAATCTTGAACACTGAAGCTTTCTTT.

The V gene is TRBV3-1 (or the pseudogene TRBV3-2), the J gene TRBJ2-7; D call uncertain. CDR3 size: 12 residues. CDR1 LGHDT and CDR2 YNNKEL come from the germline V gene (reference sequence). V was cut by 4 bases and J by 6 bases, with 10 bases left in between. The CDR3 here is CASSLTRREQYF. The CDR3, as DNA: TGTGCCAGCAGCCTCACCCGGCGCGAGCAGTACTTC.

The chain is built from TRBV19 and TRBJ2-7, with D hard to call. V was pared by 9 bases and J by 5 bases, with 17 bases between. The CDR3 is made up of 13 amino acids. Germline CDR1 and CDR2: LNHDA and SQIVND (reference sequence). As DNA, the CDR3 is TGTGCCAGGGCTTGGGAAAGGGTGCACGAGCAGTACTTC. This sequence encodes CARAWERVHEQYF.

The chain combines TRBV30 with TRBJ2-2; TRBD2 agrees at 10 bases. Germline trimming cut 3 bases from V and 6 bases from J; bases unmatched to any gene: 4. The CDR3 is 14 amino acids. Germline V gene sequence: CDR1 GTSNPN, CDR2 SVGIG (reference sequence). CDR3 nucleotides: TGTGCCTGGAGGACGGGACTAGCGTCCGGGGAGCTGTTTTTT. Protein product: CAWRTGLASGELFF.

This CDR3 is CASSLDRPATNEKLFF. The CDR3 region has the DNA TGTGCCAGCTCATTGGACAGGCCTGCAACTAATGAAAAACTGTTTTTT. The chain joins TRBV18 to TRBJ1-4; 7 nucleotides match TRBD1. The V and J ends lost 5 bases and 0 bases, in that order; junction bases with no gene match: 6. Per the germline V gene, CDR1 is KGHSH and CDR2 is LQKENI. The CDR3 length is 16 residues. Complete variable domain (other parts from reference TRBV18 and TRBJ1-4): NAGVMQNPRHLVRRRGQEARLRCSPMKGHSHVYWYRQLPEEGLKFMVYLQKENIIDESGMPKERFSAEFPKEGPSILRIQQVVRGDSAAYFCASSLDRPATNEKLFFGSGTQLSVL.

To note about this clone: In the same sample, other DNA sequences code for this CDR3. CDR3 sequence reads: CASSYSNRGPYNEQFF. The CDR3 bases are TGTGCCAGCAGTTACTCGAACAGGGGGCCCTACAATGAGCAGTTCTTC. This sequence joins TRBV6-5 and TRBJ2-1; 9 bases map to TRBD1. Trimming took 0 bases from V and 2 from J; bases not matched to a gene: 2. Germline lookup yields CDR1 MNHEY and CDR2 SVGAGI. There are 16 residues in the CDR3.

This sequence joins TRBV3-1 (or the pseudogene TRBV3-2) and TRBJ1-5; perhaps TRBD1 as D (6 bases). Between the trimmed V and J ends, which lost 4 bases and 3 bases, there was a span of 10 bases. The CDR3 is 14 residues long. CDR1 and CDR2 from the germline V gene are LGHDT and YNNKEL (reference sequence). CDR3 sequence reads: CASSLGQFNQPQHF. DNA for the CDR3: TGTGCCAGCAGCCTCGGACAGTTCAATCAGCCCCAGCATTTT.

The genes are TRBV4-1 and TRBJ2-7; D gene uncertain. The germline V gene has CDR1 MGHRA and CDR2 YSYEKL. The CDR3 is 14 amino acids. V was trimmed by 0 bases and J by 2 bases, leaving 8 bases between them. The CDR3 DNA is TGCGCCAGCAGCCAAGATAACGGAGCCTACGAGCAGTACTTC. Amino acids: CASSQDNGAYEQYF.

The J gene is TRBJ1-1, the V gene TRBV9; TRBD1 might be the D (5 bases). V dropped 7 bases and J dropped 5 bases, with 9 bases sitting between them. The CDR3 covers 11 residues. Germline V gene lookup returns CDR1 SGDLS and CDR2 YYNGEE. The DNA for the CDR3 is TGTGCCAGCGGGGCAGGAACTGAAGCTTTCTTT. It codes for CASGAGTEAFF.

The chain recombines TRBV30 with TRBJ1-3, with 8 positions matching TRBD1. CDR3 size: 14 residues. In germline, CDR1 is GTSNPN, CDR2 SVGIG (reference sequence). V lost 2 bases to trimming and J lost 2 bases; unmatched junction nucleotides: 2. The CDR3 is CAWSSQGAGNTIYF. The CDR3, as DNA: TGTGCCTGGAGTTCACAGGGGGCTGGAAACACCATATATTTT.

V gene TRBV7-7 combines with J gene TRBJ2-7; 8 nucleotides match TRBD2. CDR3 length: 15 residues. The V gene's germline CDR1 is SSHAT and CDR2 FNYEAQ (reference sequence). With 5 bases clipped from V and 2 bases from J, the junction kept 8 bases outside the gene matches. The CDR3 reads CASSPGVAGPYEQYF. The CDR3 nucleotides are TGTGCCAGCAGCCCCGGGGTAGCGGGGCCCTACGAGCAGTACTTC.

V usage is TRBV30 and J usage is TRBJ1-1; D is uncertain. CDR1 and CDR2 from the germline V gene are GTSNPN and SVGIG (reference sequence). Trimming pared 0 bases from V and 6 bases from J, leaving 17 bases between. The CDR3 has 15 residues. CDR3 sequence (DNA): TGTGCCTGGAGTGTAGGGTTAAGCCCCGGGGCTGAAGCTTTCTTT. Protein sequence: CAWSVGLSPGAEAFF.

The chain recombines TRBV4-1 with TRBJ2-7; D remains unclear. V lost 0 bases and J 2 bases, leaving 11 bases between the germline ends. The CDR3 is made up of 15 amino acids. Germline V gene lookup returns CDR1 MGHRA and CDR2 YSYEKL. The CDR3 here is CASSQDILQTYEQYF. In nucleotides, the CDR3 is TGCGCCAGCAGCCAAGATATTCTACAGACCTACGAGCAGTACTTC.

The rearrangement links TRBV2 to TRBJ2-3, with D unclear. The CDR3 runs 17 residues. CDR1 is SNHLY and CDR2 is FYNNEI in the germline V gene. V was trimmed by 3 bases and J by 0 bases, leaving 16 bases between them. CDR3 sequence reads: CASSDGWADLSTDTQYF. CDR3 DNA: TGTGCCAGCAGTGATGGGTGGGCCGACCTTAGCACAGATACGCAGTATTTT. Full variable domain (missing parts from reference TRBV2 and TRBJ2-3): EPEVTQTPSHQVTQMGQEVILRCVPISNHLYFYWYRQILGQKVEFLVSFYNNEISEKSEIFDDQFSVERPDGSNFTLKIRSTKLEDSAMYFCASSDGWADLSTDTQYFGPGTRLTVL.

This CDR3 reads CASSWNTEAFF. As DNA, the CDR3 is TGTGCCAGCAGCTGGAACACTGAAGCTTTCTTT. This chain uses TRBV7-9 with TRBJ1-1; D uncertain. Germline CDR1 reads SEHNR; CDR2 reads FQNEAQ (reference sequence). The CDR3 covers 11 residues. V lost 4 bases and J 1 base, leaving 1 base between the germline ends.